The clone carrying this T cell receptor (beta chain) was detected a few times. What it binds is not known. TCRdb reanalysed the 5' RACE reads using MiXCR and keeps one entry per CDR3 protein. The sample includes a few hundred thousand distinct CDR3 sequences, more than 9% of them seen just once. The sample originates from a study of identical twins. Broader study findings: Diverse VJ usage suggested most zero-insertion clonotypes were not invariant T cells. Twin pairs' shared out-of-frame alpha sequences were enriched in low generation probability. Beta out-of-frame sequences showed weaker excess sharing between twins.

This CDR3 region has 17 residues. Trimming pared 2 bases from V and 1 base from J, leaving 14 bases between. Per the germline V gene, CDR1 is SGHTA and CDR2 is FQGNSA. These same records also appear under a second study, on yellow fever vaccine responses in identical twins. That source notes: Vaccine-induced T cell responses in twins were reportedly observed to appear partly convergent, partly personalized.

The rearrangement joins TRBV7-2 to TRBJ2-2; D call uncertain. The sequencing sample was made of PBMCs. This TCR was sampled from a woman younger than 35 in good health. Here the CDR3 reads CASSLRLREKNTGELFF. DNA of the CDR3: TGTGCCAGCAGCTTAAGGTTGCGCGAGAAGAACACCGGGGAGCTGTTTTTT.